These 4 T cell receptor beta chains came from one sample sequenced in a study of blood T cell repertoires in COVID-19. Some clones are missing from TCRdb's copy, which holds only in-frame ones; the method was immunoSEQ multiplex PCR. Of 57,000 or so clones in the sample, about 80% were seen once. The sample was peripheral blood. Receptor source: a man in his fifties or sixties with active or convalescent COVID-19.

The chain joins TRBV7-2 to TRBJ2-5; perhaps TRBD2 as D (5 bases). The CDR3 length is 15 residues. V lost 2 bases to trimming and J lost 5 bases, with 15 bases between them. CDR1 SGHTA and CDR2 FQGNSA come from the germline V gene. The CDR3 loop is CASSLLWRPEETQYF. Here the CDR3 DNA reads TGTGCCAGCAGCTTATTGTGGAGGCCAGAGGAGACCCAGTACTTC.

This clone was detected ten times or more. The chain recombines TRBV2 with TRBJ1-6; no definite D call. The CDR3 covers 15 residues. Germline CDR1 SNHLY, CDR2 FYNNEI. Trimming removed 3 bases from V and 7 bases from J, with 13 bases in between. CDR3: CASSEGVWENSPLHF. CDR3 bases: TGTGCCAGCAGTGAGGGAGTTTGGGAGAATTCACCCCTCCACTTT. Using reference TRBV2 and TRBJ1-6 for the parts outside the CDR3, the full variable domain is EPEVTQTPSHQVTQMGQEVILRCVPISNHLYFYWYRQILGQKVEFLVSFYNNEISEKSEIFDDQFSVERPDGSNFTLKIRSTKLEDSAMYFCASSEGVWENSPLHFGNGTRLTVT.

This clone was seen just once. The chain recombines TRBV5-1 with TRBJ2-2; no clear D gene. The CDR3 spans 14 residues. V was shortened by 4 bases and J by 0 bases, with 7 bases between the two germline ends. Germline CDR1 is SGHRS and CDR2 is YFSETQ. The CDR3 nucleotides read TGCGCCAGCAGCCTGCGGACGAACACCGGGGAGCTGTTTTTT. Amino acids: CASSLRTNTGELFF.

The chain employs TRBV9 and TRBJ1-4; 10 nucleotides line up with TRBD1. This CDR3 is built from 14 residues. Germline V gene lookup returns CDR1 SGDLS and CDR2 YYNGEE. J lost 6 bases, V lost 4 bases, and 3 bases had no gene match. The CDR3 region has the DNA TGTGCCAGCAGCCAGGGACAGGGGTATGAAAAACTGTTTTTT. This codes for CASSQGQGYEKLFF. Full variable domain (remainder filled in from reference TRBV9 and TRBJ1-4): DSGVTQTPKHLITATGQRVTLRCSPRSGDLSVYWYQQSLDQGLQFLIQYYNGEERAKGNILERFSAQQFPDLHSELNLSSLELGDSALYFCASSQGQGYEKLFFGSGTQLSVL.